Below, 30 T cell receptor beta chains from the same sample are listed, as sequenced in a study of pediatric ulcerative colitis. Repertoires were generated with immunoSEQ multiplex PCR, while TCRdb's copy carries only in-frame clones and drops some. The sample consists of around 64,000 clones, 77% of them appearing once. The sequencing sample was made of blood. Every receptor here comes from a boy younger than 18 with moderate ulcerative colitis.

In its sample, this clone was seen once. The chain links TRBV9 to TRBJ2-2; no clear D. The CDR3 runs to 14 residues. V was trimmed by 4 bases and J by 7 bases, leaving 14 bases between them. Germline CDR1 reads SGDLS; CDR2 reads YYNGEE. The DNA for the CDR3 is TGTGCCAGCAGCCTAGGGTGGGATGGCGGGGAGCTGTTTTTT. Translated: CASSLGWDGGELFF.

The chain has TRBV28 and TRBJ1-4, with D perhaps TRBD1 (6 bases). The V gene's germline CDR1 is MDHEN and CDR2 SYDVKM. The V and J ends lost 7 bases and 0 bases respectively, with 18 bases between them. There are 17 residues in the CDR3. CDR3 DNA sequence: TGTGCCAGCACCCTAGGGTGGACAGAGGCAACTAATGAAAAACTGTTTTTT. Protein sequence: CASTLGWTEATNEKLFF. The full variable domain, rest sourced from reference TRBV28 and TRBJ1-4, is DVKVTQSSRYLVKRTGEKVFLECVQDMDHENMFWYRQDPGLGLRLIYFSYDVKMKEKGDIPEGYSVSREKKERFSLILESASTNQTSMYLCASTLGWTEATNEKLFFGSGTQLSVL.

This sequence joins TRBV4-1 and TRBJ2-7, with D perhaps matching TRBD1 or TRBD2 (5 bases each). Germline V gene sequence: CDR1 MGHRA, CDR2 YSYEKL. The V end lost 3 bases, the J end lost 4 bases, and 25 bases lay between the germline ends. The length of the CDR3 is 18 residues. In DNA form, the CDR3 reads TGCGCCAGCAGCCACCAGGTGAGGTCGGGACGTGGCCTGTACGAGCAGTACTTC. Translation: CASSHQVRSGRGLYEQYF.

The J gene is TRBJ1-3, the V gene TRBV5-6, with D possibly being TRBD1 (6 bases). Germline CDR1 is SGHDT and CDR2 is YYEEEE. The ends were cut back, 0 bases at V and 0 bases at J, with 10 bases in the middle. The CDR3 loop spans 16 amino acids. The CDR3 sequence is CASSLGTVYSGNTIYF. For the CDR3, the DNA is TGTGCCAGCAGCTTGGGGACAGTTTACTCTGGAAACACCATATATTTT.

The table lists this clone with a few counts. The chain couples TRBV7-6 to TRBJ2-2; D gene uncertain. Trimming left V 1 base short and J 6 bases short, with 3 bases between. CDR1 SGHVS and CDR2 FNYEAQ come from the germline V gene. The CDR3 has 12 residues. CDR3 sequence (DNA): TGTGCCAGCAGCTTAGTTTCCGGGGAGCTGTTTTTT. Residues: CASSLVSGELFF.

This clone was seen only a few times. Here the CDR3 reads CASSFYGTGTEAFF. CDR3 nucleotides: TGTGCCAGCAGTTTCTATGGGACAGGGACTGAAGCTTTCTTT. J is TRBJ1-1 and V is TRBV5-5, with TRBD1 matching 9 bases. Trimming at V came to 5 bases and at J to 5 bases, leaving 7 bases not matched to a gene. Germline V lookup: CDR1 SGHKS, CDR2 YYEKEE (reference sequence). This CDR3 region has 14 residues. The whole variable domain, remainder taken from reference TRBV5-5 and TRBJ1-1, is DAGVTQSPTHLIKTRGQQVTLRCSPISGHKSVSWYQQVLGQGPQFIFQYYEKEERGRGNFPDRFSARQFPNYSSELNVNALLLGDSALYLCASSFYGTGTEAFFGQGTRLTVV.

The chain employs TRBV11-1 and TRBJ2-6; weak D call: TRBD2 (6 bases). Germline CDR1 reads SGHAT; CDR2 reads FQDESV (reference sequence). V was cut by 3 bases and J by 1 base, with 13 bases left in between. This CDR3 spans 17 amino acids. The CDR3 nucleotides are TGTGCCAGCAGCTTGTCCCTGGGGACTTCTGGGGCCAACGTCCTGACTTTC. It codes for CASSLSLGTSGANVLTF. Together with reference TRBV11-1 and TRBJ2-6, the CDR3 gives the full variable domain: EAEVAQSPRYKITEKSQAVAFWCDPISGHATLYWYRQILGQGPELLVQFQDESVVDDSQLPKDRFSAERLKGVDSTLKIQPAELGDSAMYLCASSLSLGTSGANVLTFGAGSRLTVL.

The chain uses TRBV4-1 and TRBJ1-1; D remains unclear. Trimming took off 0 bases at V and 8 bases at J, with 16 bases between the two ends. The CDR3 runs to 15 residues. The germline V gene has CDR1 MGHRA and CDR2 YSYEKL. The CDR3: CASSQDWALRLEAFF. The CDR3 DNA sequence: TGCGCCAGCAGCCAAGATTGGGCTTTGCGACTGGAAGCTTTCTTT.

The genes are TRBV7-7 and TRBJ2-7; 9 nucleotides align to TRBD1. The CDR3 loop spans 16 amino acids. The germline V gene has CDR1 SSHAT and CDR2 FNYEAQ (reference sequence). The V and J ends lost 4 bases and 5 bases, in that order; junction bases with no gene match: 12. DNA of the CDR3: TGTGCCAGCAGCTCGCCCCGGGACAGGGATCCCCACGAGCAGTACTTC. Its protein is CASSSPRDRDPHEQYF.

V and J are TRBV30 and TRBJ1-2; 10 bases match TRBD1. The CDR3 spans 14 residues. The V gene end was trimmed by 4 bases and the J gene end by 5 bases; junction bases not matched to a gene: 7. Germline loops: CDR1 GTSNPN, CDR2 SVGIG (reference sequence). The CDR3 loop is CAWTPGQGNYGYTF. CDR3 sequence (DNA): TGTGCCTGGACCCCGGGACAGGGGAATTATGGCTACACCTTC.

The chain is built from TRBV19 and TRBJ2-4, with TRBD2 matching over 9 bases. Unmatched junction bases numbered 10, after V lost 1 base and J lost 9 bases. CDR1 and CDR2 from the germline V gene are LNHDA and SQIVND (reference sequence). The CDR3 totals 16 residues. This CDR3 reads CASSIAAGGYRPIQYF. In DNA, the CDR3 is TGTGCCAGTAGTATAGCAGCGGGGGGATATAGGCCCATTCAGTACTTC.

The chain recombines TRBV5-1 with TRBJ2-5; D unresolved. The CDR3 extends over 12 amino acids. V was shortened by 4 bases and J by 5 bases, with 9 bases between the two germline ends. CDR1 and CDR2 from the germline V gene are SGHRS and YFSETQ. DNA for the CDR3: TGCGCCAGCAGCGCGACCTTGGAGACCCAGTACTTC. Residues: CASSATLETQYF.

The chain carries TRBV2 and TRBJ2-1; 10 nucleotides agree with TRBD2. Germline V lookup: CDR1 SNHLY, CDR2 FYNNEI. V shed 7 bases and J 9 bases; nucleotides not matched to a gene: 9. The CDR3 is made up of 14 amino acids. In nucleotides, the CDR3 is TGTGCCAGCACCCTAGCGGGAGATATTGGTGAGCAGTTCTTC. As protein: CASTLAGDIGEQFF.

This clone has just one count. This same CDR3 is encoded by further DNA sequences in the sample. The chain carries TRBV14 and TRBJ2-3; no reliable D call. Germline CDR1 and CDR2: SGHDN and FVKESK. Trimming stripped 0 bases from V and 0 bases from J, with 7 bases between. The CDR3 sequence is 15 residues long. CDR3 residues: CASSQDLYSTDTQYF. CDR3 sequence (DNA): TGTGCCAGCAGCCAAGATCTTTACAGCACAGATACGCAGTATTTT.

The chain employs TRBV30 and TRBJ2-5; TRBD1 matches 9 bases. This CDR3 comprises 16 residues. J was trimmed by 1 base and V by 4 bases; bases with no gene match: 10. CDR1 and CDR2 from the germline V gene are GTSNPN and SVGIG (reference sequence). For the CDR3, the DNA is TGTGCCTGGAAAAAAGGGACAGGGCCCTCCCAAGAGACCCAGTACTTC. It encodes CAWKKGTGPSQETQYF. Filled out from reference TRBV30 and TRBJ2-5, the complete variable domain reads SQTIHQWPATLVQPVGSPLSLECTVEGTSNPNLYWYRQAAGRGLQLLFYSVGIGQISSEVPQNLSASRPQDRQFILSSKKLLLSDSGFYLCAWKKGTGPSQETQYFGPGTRLLVL.

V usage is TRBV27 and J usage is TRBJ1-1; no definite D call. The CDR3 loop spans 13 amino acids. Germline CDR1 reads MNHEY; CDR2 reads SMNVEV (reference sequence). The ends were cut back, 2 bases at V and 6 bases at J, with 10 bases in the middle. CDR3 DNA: TGTGCCAGCAGTTTACCGGGTGGGGCTGAAGCTTTCTTT. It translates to CASSLPGGAEAFF.

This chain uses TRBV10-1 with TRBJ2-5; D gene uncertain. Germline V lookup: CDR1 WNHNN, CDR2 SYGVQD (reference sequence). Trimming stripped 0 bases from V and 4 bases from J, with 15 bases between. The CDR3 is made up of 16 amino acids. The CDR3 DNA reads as TGCGCCAGCAGTGAGTCTCCGTTACAATTGGGAGAGACCCAGTACTTC. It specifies CASSESPLQLGETQYF.

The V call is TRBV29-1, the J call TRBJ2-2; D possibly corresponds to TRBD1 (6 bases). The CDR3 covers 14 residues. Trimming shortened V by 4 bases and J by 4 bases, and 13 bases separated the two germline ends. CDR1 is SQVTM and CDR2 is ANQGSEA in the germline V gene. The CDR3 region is CSVVTTGRTGELFF. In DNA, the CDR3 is TGCAGCGTTGTCACGACAGGTCGCACCGGGGAGCTGTTTTTT.

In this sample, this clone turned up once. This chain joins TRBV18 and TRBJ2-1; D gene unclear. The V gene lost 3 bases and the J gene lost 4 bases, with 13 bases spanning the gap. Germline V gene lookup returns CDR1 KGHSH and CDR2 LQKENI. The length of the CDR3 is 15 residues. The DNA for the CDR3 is TGTGCCAGCTCACCCCTATTTGGCCGATACAATGAGCAGTTCTTC. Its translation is CASSPLFGRYNEQFF.

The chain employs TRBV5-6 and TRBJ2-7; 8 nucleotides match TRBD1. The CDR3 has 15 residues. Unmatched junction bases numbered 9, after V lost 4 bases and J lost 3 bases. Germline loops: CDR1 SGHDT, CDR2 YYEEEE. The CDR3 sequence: CASSPPMGQDYEQYF. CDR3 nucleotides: TGTGCCAGCAGCCCTCCGATGGGACAGGACTACGAGCAGTACTTC.

The CDR3 is CASSLTSGAPLTDTQYF. Written as DNA, the CDR3 is TGCGCCAGCAGCTTGACTAGCGGGGCCCCATTGACAGATACGCAGTATTTT. J is TRBJ2-3 and V is TRBV5-1; 10 positions match TRBD2. Looked up from germline, CDR1 is SGHRS and CDR2 is YFSETQ. The CDR3 spans 17 residues. J was trimmed by 3 bases and V by 1 base; bases with no gene match: 8.

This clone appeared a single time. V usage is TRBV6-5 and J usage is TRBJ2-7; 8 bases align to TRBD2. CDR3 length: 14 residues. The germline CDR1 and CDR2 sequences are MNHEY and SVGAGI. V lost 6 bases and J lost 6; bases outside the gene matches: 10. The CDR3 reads CASRAGLDSLEQYF. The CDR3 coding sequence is TGTGCCAGCAGAGCGGGACTAGATAGTCTCGAGCAGTACTTC.

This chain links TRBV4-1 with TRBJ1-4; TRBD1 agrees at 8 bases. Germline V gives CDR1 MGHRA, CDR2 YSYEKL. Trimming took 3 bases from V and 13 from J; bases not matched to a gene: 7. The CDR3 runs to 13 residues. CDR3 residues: CASSQMDREGLFF. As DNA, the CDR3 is TGCGCCAGCAGCCAGATGGACAGGGAGGGACTGTTTTTT.

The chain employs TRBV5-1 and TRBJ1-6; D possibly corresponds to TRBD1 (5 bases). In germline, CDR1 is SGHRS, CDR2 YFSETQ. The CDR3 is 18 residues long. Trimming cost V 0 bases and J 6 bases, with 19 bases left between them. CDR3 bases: TGCGCCAGCAGCTTGGCCGCGACGGTAGTGGGGCGTAATTCACCCCTCCACTTT. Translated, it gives CASSLAATVVGRNSPLHF. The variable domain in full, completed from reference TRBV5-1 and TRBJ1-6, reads KAGVTQTPRYLIKTRGQQVTLSCSPISGHRSVSWYQQTPGQGLQFLFEYFSETQRNKGNFPGRFSGRQFSNSRSEMNVSTLELGDSALYLCASSLAATVVGRNSPLHFGNGTRLTVT.

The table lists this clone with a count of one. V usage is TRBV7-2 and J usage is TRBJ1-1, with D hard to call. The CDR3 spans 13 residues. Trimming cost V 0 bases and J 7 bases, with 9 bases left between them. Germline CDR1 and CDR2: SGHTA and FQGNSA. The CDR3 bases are TGTGCCAGCAGCTTAGCGATCACGGGTGAAGCTTTCTTT. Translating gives CASSLAITGEAFF. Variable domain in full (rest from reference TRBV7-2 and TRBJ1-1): GAGVSQSPSNKVTEKGKDVELRCDPISGHTALYWYRQSLGQGLEFLIYFQGNSAPDKSGLPSDRFSAERTGGSVSTLTIQRTQQEDSAVYLCASSLAITGEAFFGQGTRLTVV.

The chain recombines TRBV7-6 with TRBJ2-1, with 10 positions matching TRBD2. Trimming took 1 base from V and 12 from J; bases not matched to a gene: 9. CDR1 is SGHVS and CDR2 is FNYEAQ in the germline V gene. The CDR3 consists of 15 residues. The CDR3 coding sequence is TGTGCCAGCAGCTTAGGGCTAGCGGGGGACCCTAGGCAGTTCTTC. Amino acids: CASSLGLAGDPRQFF.

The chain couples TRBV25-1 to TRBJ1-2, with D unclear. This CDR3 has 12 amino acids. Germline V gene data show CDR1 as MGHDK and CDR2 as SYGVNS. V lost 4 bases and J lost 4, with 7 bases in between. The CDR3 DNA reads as TGTGCCAGCAGTGGACACCGCTATGGCTACACCTTC. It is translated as CASSGHRYGYTF.

The CDR3 coding sequence is TGTGCCAGCAAGACCCAGTACTTC. Protein sequence: CASKTQYF. This chain links TRBV6-6 with TRBJ2-5; D is ambiguous. In germline, CDR1 is MNHNY, CDR2 SVGAGI (reference sequence). Trimming pared 7 bases from V and 6 bases from J, leaving 0 bases between. The CDR3 contains 8 residues.

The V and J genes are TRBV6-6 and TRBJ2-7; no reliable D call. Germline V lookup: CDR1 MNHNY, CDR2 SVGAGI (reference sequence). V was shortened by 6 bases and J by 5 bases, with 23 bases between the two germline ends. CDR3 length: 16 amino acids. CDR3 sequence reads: CASSPKITGKPHEQYF. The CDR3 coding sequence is TGTGCCAGCAGCCCCAAAATCACTGGGAAGCCCCACGAGCAGTACTTC.

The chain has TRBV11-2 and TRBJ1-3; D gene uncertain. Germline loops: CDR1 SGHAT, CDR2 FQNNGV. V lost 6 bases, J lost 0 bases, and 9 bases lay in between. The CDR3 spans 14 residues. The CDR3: CASRTERSGNTIYF. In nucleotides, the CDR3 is TGTGCCAGCAGGACGGAACGCTCTGGAAACACCATATATTTT.